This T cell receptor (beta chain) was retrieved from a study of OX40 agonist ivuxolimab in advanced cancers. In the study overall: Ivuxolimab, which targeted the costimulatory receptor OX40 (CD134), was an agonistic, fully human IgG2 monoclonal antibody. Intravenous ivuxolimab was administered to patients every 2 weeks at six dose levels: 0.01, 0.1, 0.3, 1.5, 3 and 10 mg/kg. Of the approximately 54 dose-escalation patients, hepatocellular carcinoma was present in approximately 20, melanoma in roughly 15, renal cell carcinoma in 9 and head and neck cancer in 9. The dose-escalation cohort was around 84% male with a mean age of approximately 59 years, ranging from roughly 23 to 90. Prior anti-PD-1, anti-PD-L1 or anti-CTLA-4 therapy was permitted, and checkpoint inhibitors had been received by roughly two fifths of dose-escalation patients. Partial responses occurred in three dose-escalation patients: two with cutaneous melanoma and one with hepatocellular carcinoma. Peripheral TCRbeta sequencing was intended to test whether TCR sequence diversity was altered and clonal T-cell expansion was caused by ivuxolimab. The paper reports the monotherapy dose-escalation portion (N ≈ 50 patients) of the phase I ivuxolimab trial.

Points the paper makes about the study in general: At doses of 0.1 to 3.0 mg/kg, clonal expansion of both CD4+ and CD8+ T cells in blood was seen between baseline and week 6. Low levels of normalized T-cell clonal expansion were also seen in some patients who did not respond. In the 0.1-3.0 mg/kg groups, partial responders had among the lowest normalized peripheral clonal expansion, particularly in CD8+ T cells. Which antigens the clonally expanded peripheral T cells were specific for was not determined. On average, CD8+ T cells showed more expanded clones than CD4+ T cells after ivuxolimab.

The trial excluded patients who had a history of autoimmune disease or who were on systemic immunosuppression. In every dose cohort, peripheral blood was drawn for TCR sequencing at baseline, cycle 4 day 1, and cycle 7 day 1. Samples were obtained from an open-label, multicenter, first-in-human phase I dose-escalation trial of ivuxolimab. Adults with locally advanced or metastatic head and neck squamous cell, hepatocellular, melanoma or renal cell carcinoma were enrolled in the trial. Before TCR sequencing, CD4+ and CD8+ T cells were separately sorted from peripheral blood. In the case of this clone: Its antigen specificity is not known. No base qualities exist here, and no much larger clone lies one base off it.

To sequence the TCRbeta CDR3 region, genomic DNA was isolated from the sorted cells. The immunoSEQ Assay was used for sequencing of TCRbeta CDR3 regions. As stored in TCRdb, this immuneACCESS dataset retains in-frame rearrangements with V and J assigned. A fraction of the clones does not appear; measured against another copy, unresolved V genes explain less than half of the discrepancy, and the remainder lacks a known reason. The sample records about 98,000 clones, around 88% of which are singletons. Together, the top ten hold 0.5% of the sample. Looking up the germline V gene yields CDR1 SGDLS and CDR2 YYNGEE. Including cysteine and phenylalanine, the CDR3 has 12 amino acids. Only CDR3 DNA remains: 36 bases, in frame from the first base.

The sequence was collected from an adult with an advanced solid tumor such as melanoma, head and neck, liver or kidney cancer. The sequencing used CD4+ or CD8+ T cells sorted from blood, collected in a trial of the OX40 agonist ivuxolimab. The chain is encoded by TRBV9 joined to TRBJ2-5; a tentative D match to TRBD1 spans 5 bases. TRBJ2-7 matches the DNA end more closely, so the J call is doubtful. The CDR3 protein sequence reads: CASSEGSYEQYF. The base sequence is TGTGCCAGCAGCGAGGGGTCCTACGAGCAGTACTTC.